This TCR beta chain was retrieved from a study of technical replicates of blood from a few donors. The table came from immunoSEQ multiplex PCR; TCRdb's copy has only in-frame clones and leaves some out. The sample yields about 83,000 clones, roughly 94% seen once. The germline V gene has CDR1 LNHDA and CDR2 SQIVND (reference sequence). V lost 3 bases and J 2 bases, leaving 11 bases between the germline ends. This CDR3 contains 14 residues. This TCR came from a human donor in good health. Sample: T cells isolated from PBMCs. This chain links TRBV19 with TRBJ2-7; a weak D match, TRBD2 (5 bases). The DNA of the CDR3 is TGTGCCAGTAGTATCGGGATGGGTACCTACGAGCAGTACTTC. Protein: CASSIGMGTYEQYF. The full variable domain, with the rest looked up from reference TRBV19 and TRBJ2-7, is DGGITQSPKYLFRKEGQNVTLSCEQNLNHDAMYWYRQDPGQGLRLIYYSQIVNDFQKGDIAEGYSVSREKKESFPLTVTSAQKNPTAFYLCASSIGMGTYEQYFGPGTRLTVT.